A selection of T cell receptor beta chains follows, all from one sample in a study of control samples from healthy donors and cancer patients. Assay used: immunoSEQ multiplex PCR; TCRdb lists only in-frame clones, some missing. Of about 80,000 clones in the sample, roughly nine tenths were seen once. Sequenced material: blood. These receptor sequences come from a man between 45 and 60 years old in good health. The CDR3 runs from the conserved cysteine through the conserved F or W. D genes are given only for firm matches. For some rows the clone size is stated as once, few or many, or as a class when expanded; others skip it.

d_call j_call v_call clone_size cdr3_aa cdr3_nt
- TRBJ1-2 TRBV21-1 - CASSKGTVDYGYTF TGTGCCAGCAGCAAAGGGACAGTTGACTATGGCTACACCTTC
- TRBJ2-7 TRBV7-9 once CASSPSASSYEQYF TGTGCCAGCAGTCCGAGCGCGAGCTCCTACGAGCAGTACTTC
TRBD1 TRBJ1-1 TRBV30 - CAWSVRGQPMNTEAFF TGTGCCTGGAGTGTTCGGGGACAGCCCATGAACACTGAAGCTTTCTTT
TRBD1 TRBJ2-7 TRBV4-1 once CASSQDRDSYEQYF TGCGCCAGCAGCCAAGACCGGGACAGTTACGAGCAGTACTTC
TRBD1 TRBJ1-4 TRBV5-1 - CASSSGQAVGKLFF TGCGCCAGCAGCAGCGGACAGGCGGTAGGAAAACTGTTTTTT
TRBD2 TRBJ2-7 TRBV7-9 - CASSFEAGGPYEQYF TGTGCCAGCAGCTTCGAAGCGGGGGGACCCTACGAGCAGTACTTC
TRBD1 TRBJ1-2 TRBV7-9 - CASSLGAGGVDYGYTF TGTGCCAGCAGCTTAGGGGCAGGGGGGGTCGACTATGGCTACACCTTC
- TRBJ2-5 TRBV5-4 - CASSLGAQETQYF TGTGCCAGCAGCTTGGGGGCCCAAGAGACCCAGTACTTC
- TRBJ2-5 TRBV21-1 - CASSEKKGRASGGRKETQYF TGTGCCAGCAGCGAAAAAAAAGGGCGGGCTAGCGGGGGGAGGAAGGAGACCCAGTACTTC
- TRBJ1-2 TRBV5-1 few CASSLNRDGYTF TGCGCCAGCAGCCTAAACAGGGATGGCTACACCTTC
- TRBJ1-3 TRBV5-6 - CASSPGRDSGNTIYF TGTGCCAGCAGCCCGGGACGAGACTCTGGAAACACCATATATTTT
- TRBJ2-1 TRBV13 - CASSSDRYEQFF TGTGCCAGCAGCTCAGACAGGTACGAGCAGTTCTTC
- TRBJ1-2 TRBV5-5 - CASSLVLSDGYTF TGTGCCAGCAGCTTGGTTCTTTCTGATGGCTACACCTTC
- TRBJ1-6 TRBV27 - CASSLTPPYNSPLHF TGTGCCAGCAGTTTAACCCCCCCGTATAATTCACCCCTCCACTTT
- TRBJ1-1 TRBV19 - CASSIKINTEAFF TGTGCCAGTAGTATCAAAATAAACACTGAAGCTTTCTTT
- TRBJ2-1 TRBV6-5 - CASSYSDSTYNEQFF TGTGCCAGCAGTTACTCGGACAGTACCTACAATGAGCAGTTCTTC
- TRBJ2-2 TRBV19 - CATQRSGNTGELFF TGTGCCACACAACGTAGCGGGAACACCGGGGAGCTGTTTTTT
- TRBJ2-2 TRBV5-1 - CASSLAGMNTGELFF TGCGCCAGCAGCTTGGCCGGCATGAACACCGGGGAGCTGTTTTTT
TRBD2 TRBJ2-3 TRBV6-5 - CASRTGLAGTDTQYF TGTGCCAGCAGGACGGGACTAGCGGGCACAGATACGCAGTATTTT
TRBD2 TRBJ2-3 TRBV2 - CASSEARLAYLTDTQYF TGTGCCAGCAGTGAAGCTCGACTAGCATATCTCACGGATACGCAGTATTTT
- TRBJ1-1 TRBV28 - CASSFNQGAFF TGTGCCAGCAGTTTTAACCAGGGGGCTTTCTTT
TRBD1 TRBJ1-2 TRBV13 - CASSPQGVNYGYTF TGTGCCAGCAGCCCACAGGGGGTAAACTATGGCTACACCTTC
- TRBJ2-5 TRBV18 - CASSPRTGETQYF TGTGCCAGCTCACCGCGGACGGGGGAGACCCAGTACTTC
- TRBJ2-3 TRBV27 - CASGFPTGFKDTQYF TGTGCCAGCGGATTCCCTACAGGGTTTAAAGATACGCAGTATTTT
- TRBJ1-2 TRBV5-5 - CASSAGANYGYTF TGTGCCAGCAGCGCCGGAGCTAACTATGGCTACACCTTC
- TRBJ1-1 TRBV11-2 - CASSFPGDTEAFF TGTGCCAGCAGCTTTCCCGGGGACACTGAAGCTTTCTTT
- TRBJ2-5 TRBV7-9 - CASSLRAPIGETQYF TGTGCCAGCAGCCTCCGGGCCCCGATAGGAGAGACCCAGTACTTC
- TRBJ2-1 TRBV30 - CAWRGGSYNEQFF TGTGCCTGGAGGGGGGGCTCCTACAATGAGCAGTTCTTC
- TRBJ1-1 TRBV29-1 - CSVELDTEAFF TGCAGCGTTGAGTTGGACACTGAAGCTTTCTTT
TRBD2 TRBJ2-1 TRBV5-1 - CASVGGFNNEQFF TGCGCCAGCGTGGGGGGGTTCAACAATGAGCAGTTCTTC
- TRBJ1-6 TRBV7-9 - CASSLGYWDSPLHF TGTGCCAGCAGCTTAGGTTACTGGGATTCACCCCTCCACTTT
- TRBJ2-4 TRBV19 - CASSVSSGKNIQYF TGTGCCAGTAGCGTCTCTTCAGGAAAAAACATTCAGTACTTC
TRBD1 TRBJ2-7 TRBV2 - CASRGQGGGSYEQYF TGTGCCAGCAGGGGACAGGGCGGGGGCTCCTACGAGCAGTACTTC
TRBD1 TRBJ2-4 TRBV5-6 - CASSFGQGEYIQYF TGTGCCAGCAGCTTCGGACAGGGGGAGTACATTCAGTACTTC
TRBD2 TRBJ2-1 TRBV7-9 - CASEKRGTNNEQFF TGTGCCAGCGAAAAGCGGGGGACCAACAATGAGCAGTTCTTC
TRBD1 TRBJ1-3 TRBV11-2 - CASSSTGTSGNTIYF TGTGCCAGCAGCTCGACAGGGACCTCTGGAAACACCATATATTTT
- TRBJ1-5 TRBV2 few CASSEDRDHQPQHF TGTGCCAGCAGTGAAGACAGGGACCATCAGCCCCAGCATTTT
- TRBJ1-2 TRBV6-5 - CASSSTRGGGYTF TGTGCCAGCAGCAGTACCCGAGGCGGTGGCTACACCTTC
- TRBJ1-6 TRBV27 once CASSLSGSGVSPLHF TGTGCCAGCAGTTTATCGGGATCAGGGGTTTCACCCCTCCACTTT
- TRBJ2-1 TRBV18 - CASSHDGPSYNEQFF TGTGCCAGCTCTCATGACGGCCCCTCCTACAATGAGCAGTTCTTC
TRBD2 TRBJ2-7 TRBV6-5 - CASSNGREQYF TGTGCCAGCAGTAACGGGAGGGAGCAGTACTTC
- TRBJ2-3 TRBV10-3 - CAISAGRGGTDTQYF TGTGCCATCAGTGCGGGTCGGGGAGGCACAGATACGCAGTATTTT
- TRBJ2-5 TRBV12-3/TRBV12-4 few CASRPSGGETQYF TGTGCCAGCAGACCCTCAGGGGGGGAGACCCAGTACTTC
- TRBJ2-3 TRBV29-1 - CSGSTTGTDTQYF TGCAGCGGAAGTACGACAGGCACAGATACGCAGTATTTT
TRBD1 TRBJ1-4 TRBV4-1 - CASSQEGQGGEKLFF TGCGCCAGCAGCCAAGAAGGACAGGGTGGGGAAAAACTGTTTTTT